Following are 27 T cell receptor beta chains from one sample sequenced in a study of technical replicates of blood from a few donors. The assay was immunoSEQ multiplex PCR, and TCRdb's table has in-frame clones only and misses some. Of tens of thousands of clones listed, nearly 97% are singletons. Material for sequencing was T cells isolated from PBMCs. The source of these receptors is a human donor in good health.

V and J are TRBV7-7 and TRBJ2-2; TRBD1 is a possible D gene (6 bases). The CDR3 is made up of 17 amino acids. Germline V gene data show CDR1 as SSHAT and CDR2 as FNYEAQ (reference sequence). Trimming removed 4 bases at V and 3 bases at J, with 18 bases between. CDR3 in amino acids: CASSSTVGAAHTGELFF. CDR3 coding DNA: TGTGCCAGCAGCTCCACCGTGGGGGCAGCTCACACCGGGGAGCTGTTTTTT.

J is TRBJ1-2 and V is TRBV10-3, with 7 bases that match TRBD1. The V and J ends lost 10 bases and 6 bases, in that order; junction bases with no gene match: 17. The CDR3 loop spans 15 amino acids. The germline V gene encodes CDR1 ENHRY and CDR2 SYGVKD. The CDR3 sequence is CATARLGDSINGYTF. The CDR3 DNA sequence: TGTGCCACCGCTAGGCTGGGGGACAGTATTAATGGCTACACCTTC.

A single count supports this clone. The genes are TRBV2 and TRBJ2-3; 12 bases fit TRBD2. The CDR3 sequence is 15 residues long. The trim removed 2 bases at V and 5 bases at J, leaving 2 bases unmatched. CDR1 SNHLY and CDR2 FYNNEI come from the germline V gene. The CDR3 protein is CASSESSGRVDTQYF. In DNA form, the CDR3 reads TGTGCCAGCAGTGAATCTAGCGGGAGGGTAGATACGCAGTATTTT.

The J gene is TRBJ2-7, the V gene TRBV11-3, with 7 bases identical to TRBD2. This CDR3 contains 14 residues. Germline-derived CDR1 and CDR2 are SGHNT and YENEEA. J was trimmed by 3 bases and V by 4 bases; bases with no gene match: 6. The CDR3 DNA sequence: TGTGCCAGCAGCTATGGGGGGGGGATCTACGAGCAGTACTTC. Encoded protein: CASSYGGGIYEQYF. Based on the CDR3 plus reference TRBV11-3 and TRBJ2-7, the full variable domain is EAGVVQSPRYKIIEKKQPVAFWCNPISGHNTLYWYLQNLGQGPELLIRYENEEAVDDSQLPKDRFSAERLKGVDSTLKIQPAELGDSAVYLCASSYGGGIYEQYFGPGTRLTVT.

The CDR3 protein is CASSFRTTYNEQFF. The CDR3 DNA reads TGTGCCAGCAGCTTTCGGACTACCTACAATGAGCAGTTCTTC. This sequence joins TRBV7-2 and TRBJ2-1, with a possible D match to TRBD2 (6 bases). Germline V gives CDR1 SGHTA, CDR2 FQGNSA. The length of the CDR3 is 14 residues. With 3 bases removed from V and 2 bases from J, the gap between germline ends came to 8 bases.

The chain recombines TRBV14 with TRBJ2-5; D is unresolved. The V end lost 2 bases, the J end lost 1 base, and 8 bases lay between the germline ends. Germline V CDR1 and CDR2: SGHDN, FVKESK. The CDR3 is made up of 14 amino acids. In DNA, the CDR3 is TGTGCCAGCAGCCAATCACTATTCCAAGAGACCCAGTACTTC. This encodes CASSQSLFQETQYF.

V and J are TRBV4-1 and TRBJ2-7, with TRBD1 as a possible D gene (5 bases). V lost 3 bases to trimming and J lost 3 bases, with 15 bases between them. In germline, CDR1 is MGHRA, CDR2 YSYEKL. The CDR3 length is 15 residues. The CDR3, as DNA: TGCGCCAGCAGCCACCCAGACAGACCAAACTACGAGCAGTACTTC. Its translation: CASSHPDRPNYEQYF.

The chain is built from TRBV13 and TRBJ2-1; the match to TRBD2 covers 10 bases. This CDR3 has 15 residues. Germline V CDR1 and CDR2: PRHDT, FYEKMQ (reference sequence). V gave up 2 bases and J gave up 8 bases; unmatched junction bases: 6. The CDR3 here is CASSLPLAGVHEQFF. DNA for the CDR3: TGTGCCAGCAGCTTACCGCTAGCGGGAGTTCATGAGCAGTTCTTC.

The chain combines TRBV5-6 with TRBJ2-7; D may be TRBD2 (6 bases). CDR3 length: 13 amino acids. Germline CDR1 is SGHDT and CDR2 is YYEEEE. V dropped 5 bases and J dropped 6 bases, with 15 bases sitting between them. As DNA, the CDR3 is TGTGCCAGCAGGCTTACCGCCGGGAGCGAGCAGTACTTC. Amino acids: CASRLTAGSEQYF.

The rearrangement uses TRBV11-2 and TRBJ2-7, with D perhaps TRBD1 (6 bases). The CDR3 is made up of 10 amino acids. CDR1 is SGHAT and CDR2 is FQNNGV in the germline V gene. The CDR3 coding sequence is TGTGCTCTAGGGGGTTACGAGCAGTACTTC. Translating gives CALGGYEQYF.

This clone was counted once. This chain links TRBV2 with TRBJ1-4; TRBD1 aligns across 10 bases. Looked up from germline, CDR1 is SNHLY and CDR2 is FYNNEI. J gave up 2 bases and V 6 bases, and 6 bases lay outside the gene matches. This CDR3 is built from 16 residues. The CDR3 spells CASRWTGGSTNEKLFF. DNA of the CDR3: TGTGCCAGCAGATGGACAGGGGGATCTACTAATGAAAAACTGTTTTTT.

The chain couples TRBV4-1 to TRBJ1-6; a weak D match, TRBD1 (6 bases). This CDR3 is built from 15 residues. Trimming shortened V by 6 bases and J by 2 bases, and 11 bases separated the two germline ends. Germline V gene sequence: CDR1 MGHRA, CDR2 YSYEKL. CDR3 in DNA: TGCGCCAGCAGGGACAGCCGTACCTATAATTCACCCCTCCACTTT. Translation gives CASRDSRTYNSPLHF.

The chain has TRBV20-1 and TRBJ2-1; D unresolved. Germline CDR1 and CDR2: DFQATT and SNEGSKA (reference sequence). The length of the CDR3 is 11 residues. Between the trimmed V and J ends, which lost 6 bases and 4 bases, there was a span of 7 bases. CDR3 sequence: CSASRYNEQFF. The CDR3 nucleotides are TGCAGTGCATCCCGTTACAATGAGCAGTTCTTC.

The gene calls are TRBV28 and TRBJ2-3; D is perhaps TRBD1 (6 bases). The CDR3 is 16 amino acids. Germline CDR1 MDHEN, CDR2 SYDVKM. Trimming took off 4 bases at V and 1 base at J, with 15 bases between the two ends. The CDR3 loop reads CASSSHSGAGTDTQYF. The DNA for the CDR3 is TGTGCCAGCAGTTCCCACTCAGGGGCGGGCACAGATACGCAGTATTTT.

This sequence joins TRBV11-2 and TRBJ1-2; D unclear. The V gene lost 5 bases and the J gene lost 6 bases, with 13 bases spanning the gap. The germline gives CDR1 SGHAT, CDR2 FQNNGV. The CDR3 has 13 amino acids. The CDR3 loop is CASSPGPSNGYTF. In DNA form, the CDR3 reads TGTGCCAGCAGCCCTGGGCCTTCGAATGGCTACACCTTC. Full variable domain (missing parts from reference TRBV11-2 and TRBJ1-2): EAGVAQSPRYKIIEKRQSVAFWCNPISGHATLYWYQQILGQGPKLLIQFQNNGVVDDSQLPKDRFSAERLKGVDSTLKIQPAKLEDSAVYLCASSPGPSNGYTFGSGTRLTVV.

The DNA of the CDR3 is TGCGCCAGCAGCGTAAACCAGGTCCCAGGAGAGACCCAGTACTTC. Translation: CASSVNQVPGETQYF. The chain couples TRBV5-1 to TRBJ2-5, with D unresolved. The V gene's germline CDR1 is SGHRS and CDR2 YFSETQ. Deletions cut 4 bases from V and 4 bases from J, with 17 bases between. This CDR3 is 15 amino acids long.

This chain joins TRBV4-1 and TRBJ1-3, with a weak D call TRBD1 (6 bases). The CDR3 runs 15 residues. V lost 1 base to trimming and J lost 9 bases, with 16 bases between them. In germline, CDR1 is MGHRA, CDR2 YSYEKL. The CDR3: CASSQVWDKSLTIYF. The CDR3 DNA follows: TGCGCCAGCAGCCAAGTCTGGGACAAGTCTCTCACCATATATTTT.

This chain uses TRBV5-1 with TRBJ2-5; D not resolved. Trimming cost V 0 bases and J 2 bases, with 8 bases left between them. Germline CDR1 and CDR2: SGHRS and YFSETQ. The CDR3 has 14 residues. Written as DNA, the CDR3 is TGCGCCAGCAGCTTGGTGACACTTCAAGAGACCCAGTACTTC. Residues: CASSLVTLQETQYF.

V usage is TRBV10-3 and J usage is TRBJ2-1; 10 bases match TRBD2. Germline trimming cut 3 bases from V and 6 bases from J; bases unmatched to any gene: 11. CDR1 and CDR2 (germline): ENHRY, SYGVKD. There are 17 residues in the CDR3. CDR3 in amino acids: CAISENIVSGRINEQFF. The CDR3 region has the DNA TGTGCCATCAGTGAAAATATCGTTAGCGGGAGGATCAATGAGCAGTTCTTC.

The V gene is TRBV6-1, the J gene TRBJ2-1; D is possibly TRBD1 (5 bases). The CDR3 length is 14 residues. Germline lookup yields CDR1 MNHNS and CDR2 SASEGT. V was pared by 5 bases and J by 0 bases, with 8 bases between. In nucleotides, the CDR3 is TGTGCCAGCAGTATGGGGCGCTCCTACAATGAGCAGTTCTTC. Encoded protein: CASSMGRSYNEQFF.

The chain has TRBV6-1 and TRBJ2-2; 14 positions match TRBD2. This CDR3 contains 17 residues. Germline V CDR1 and CDR2: MNHNS, SASEGT. J lost 8 bases, V lost 4 bases, and 9 bases had no gene match. The CDR3 coding sequence is TGTGCCAGCAGTGGGCCGGGACTAGCGGGAGTTGGAGGGGAGCTGTTTTTT. This codes for CASSGPGLAGVGGELFF.

The V and J genes are TRBV7-9 and TRBJ1-2, with a possible D match to TRBD1 (6 bases). This CDR3 is built from 13 residues. Germline-derived CDR1 and CDR2 are SEHNR and FQNEAQ (reference sequence). The V and J ends lost 5 bases and 4 bases respectively, with 11 bases between them. CDR3 bases: TGTGCCAGCAGCCTACAGGGCCTCTATGGCTACACCTTC. This codes for CASSLQGLYGYTF.

The genes are TRBV7-9 and TRBJ1-1; D perhaps matches TRBD1 (6 bases). The CDR3 runs to 13 residues. CDR1 is SEHNR, CDR2 FQNEAQ, per germline (reference sequence). V was clipped by 2 bases and J by 3 bases, with 7 bases between them. CDR3 loop: CASSLRTDTEAFF. The CDR3 DNA reads TGTGCCAGCAGCTTAAGGACAGACACTGAAGCTTTCTTT.

The gene calls are TRBV7-6 and TRBJ2-1; 11 bases map to TRBD2. V lost 5 bases, J lost 2 bases, and 2 bases stayed unmatched. CDR3 length: 15 amino acids. Germline values: CDR1 SGHVS, CDR2 FNYEAQ. The CDR3 reads CASSQGLAAYNEQFF. CDR3 DNA sequence: TGTGCCAGCAGCCAGGGACTAGCGGCCTACAATGAGCAGTTCTTC.

This clone was seen once. In DNA form, the CDR3 reads TGTGCCAGCAGTTTCATGACAGCTTCCTACGAGCAGTACTTC. As protein: CASSFMTASYEQYF. The rearrangement joins TRBV7-2 to TRBJ2-7; D might be TRBD1 (5 bases). The germline V gene encodes CDR1 SGHTA and CDR2 FQGNSA. The CDR3 spans 14 residues. V lost 6 bases, J lost 1 base, and 13 bases lay in between.

This rearrangement joins TRBV29-1 to TRBJ2-3, with 11 bases fitting TRBD1. This CDR3 is 14 amino acids long. After removal of 7 bases from V and 2 bases from J, the junction contained 5 bases not matched to a gene. CDR1 is SQVTM, CDR2 ANQGSEA, per germline. The CDR3 sequence is CSGRDRGNTDTQYF. CDR3 nucleotides: TGCAGCGGTCGGGACAGGGGGAACACAGATACGCAGTATTTT.

The chain joins TRBV6-1 to TRBJ1-1; 7 bases agree with TRBD1. Germline values: CDR1 MNHNS, CDR2 SASEGT. This CDR3 spans 14 amino acids. Unmatched junction bases numbered 3, after V lost 4 bases and J lost 1 base. For the CDR3, the DNA is TGTGCCAGCAGTGTGGGGACAGCGAACACTGAAGCTTTCTTT. It translates to CASSVGTANTEAFF.